The present entry profiles one TCR beta chain with its context. Its antigen is as yet unknown. Runs used v3.0 of the immunoSEQ assay and were done at survey level. Produced via immunoSEQ multiplex PCR; TCRdb's table is partial and in-frame only. The repertoire holds 25,000 to 30,000 clones, with 80% to 90% as singletons. This record belongs to a study of long-term antiretroviral therapy in people with HIV. Study-wide findings and caveats: Once patients were on ART, diversity went higher but still fell short of transplant donor controls. HIV repertoires covered narrower CDR3 length ranges than controls did.

The sequence came from a man in his forties or fifties with HIV. The sample was unsorted PBMCs, taken 3 years after starting antiretroviral therapy.

The CDR3 DNA reads TGTGCCAGCAGTTTACTCCGGGAGAGCACTGAAGCTTTCTTT. Its protein is CASSLLRESTEAFF. The chain links TRBV27 to TRBJ1-1; D ambiguous. Trimming shortened V by 2 bases and J by 4 bases, and 11 bases separated the two germline ends. CDR1 and CDR2 from the germline V gene are MNHEY and SMNVEV (reference sequence). The CDR3 is made up of 14 amino acids.